The source of this T cell receptor (beta chain) is a study of T cells after yellow fever vaccination. This clonotype was counted between two and nine times. CDR3 length: 11 amino acids. CDR1 SQVTM and CDR2 ANQGSEA come from the germline V gene. V was trimmed by 5 bases and J by 3 bases, leaving 8 bases between them. The authors made TCR cDNA by 5'RACE template switching, adding a universal primer site and UMIs. TCRdb used MiXCR to reprocess the 5' RACE reads, holding one entry per CDR3 protein. Of 150,000 to 200,000 distinct CDR3 sequences in the sample, 11% were seen once. The gene calls are TRBV29-1 and TRBJ2-7, with a tentative D call TRBD2 (5 bases). The TCR comes from a man between 18 and 29 years old who received the YFV17D yellow fever vaccine. The specimen comprised CD8+ T cells sorted from PBMCs, sampled 15 days after the yellow fever booster vaccination. The CDR3 sequence: CSVLDFYEQYF. CDR3 coding DNA: TGCAGCGTTTTGGACTTCTACGAGCAGTACTTC.